The rows below give T cell receptor beta chains drawn from one sample of a study of CD8 T cells in Susac syndrome. TCRdb processed the immunoSEQ multiplex PCR reads anew with MiXCR; each CDR3 protein has one entry. The top ten clones hold 0.085% to 0.1% of a sample with roughly 180,000 distinct CDR3 sequences, 85% to 95% of them seen once. Sequenced sample: CD4+ T cells from PBMCs. Every receptor here comes from a human donor with Susac syndrome. Each CDR3 is given with its conserved first and last residue. D genes are given only for firm matches. The listing skips clone size in some rows; elsewhere it reads once, few, many or a size class.

NA	TRBV5-1	NA	TRBJ2-2	TGCGCCAGCAGCTTACCGGGACAACGCACCGGGGAGCTGTTTTTT	CASSLPGQRTGELFF
NA	TRBV7-9	NA	TRBJ2-1	TGTGCCAGCAGCTTAGACGGGACTGCAGGCCATGAGCAGTTCTTC	CASSLDGTAGHEQFF
NA	TRBV3-1	NA	TRBJ2-5	TGTGCCAGCAGCCAAGATCATCGAGGCGAGACCCAGTACTTC	CASSQDHRGETQYF
NA	TRBV5-1	NA	TRBJ2-2	TGCGCCAGCAGCTTGTCGTCCACCAACACCGGGGAGCTGTTTTTT	CASSLSSTNTGELFF
NA	TRBV30	NA	TRBJ2-3	TGTGCCTGGAATTTACAGCCCCGAGGGACGCAGTATTTT	CAWNLQPRGTQYF
NA	TRBV5-1	TRBD1	TRBJ2-3	TGCGCCAGCAGCTTAGGGACAGGGACCACAGATACGCAGTATTTT	CASSLGTGTTDTQYF
once	TRBV18	NA	TRBJ2-6	TGTGCCAGCTCACCTGACGCGTCTGGGGCCAACGTCCTGACTTTC	CASSPDASGANVLTF
NA	TRBV4-2	NA	TRBJ2-1	TGTGCCAGCAGCCAAGATAGGGGCCAGGGCTATGAGCAGTTCTTC	CASSQDRGQGYEQFF
NA	TRBV5-1	NA	TRBJ1-1	TGCGCCAGCAGCTTTCGCCCAAACTTGAACACTGAAGCTTTCTTT	CASSFRPNLNTEAFF
NA	TRBV20-1	NA	TRBJ2-5	TGCAGTGCTAGAGAGACTAGAGGTCCGGAGACCCAGTACTTC	CSARETRGPETQYF
NA	TRBV20-1	TRBD1	TRBJ1-5	TGCAGTGCTAGGAGGACGGGACAGGGCAATCAGCCCCAGCATTTT	CSARRTGQGNQPQHF
few	TRBV5-4	TRBD1	TRBJ1-5	TGTGCCAGCAGCCGTGACAGGGGACAGCCCCAGCATTTT	CASSRDRGQPQHF
NA	TRBV7-9	NA	TRBJ2-1	TGTGCCAGCAGCTTAGTGTCTGAGGGGTTAAATGAGCAGTTCTTC	CASSLVSEGLNEQFF
NA	TRBV20-1	NA	TRBJ2-6	TGCAGTGCTAGTACTGGGGCCAACGTCCTGACTTTC	CSASTGANVLTF
NA	TRBV20-1	NA	TRBJ1-1	TGCAGTGCTAGACCGGGGTCAGCGAACACTGAAGCTTTCTTT	CSARPGSANTEAFF
few	TRBV28	NA	TRBJ2-1	TGTGCCAGCAGGGGTTCCTACAATGAGCAGTTCTTC	CASRGSYNEQFF
NA	TRBV29-1	NA	TRBJ1-1	TGCAGCGCCTCAGACTTGACTGAAGCTTTCTTT	CSASDLTEAFF
NA	TRBV30	NA	TRBJ2-3	TGTGCCTGGAGCAGACCAGGGGGGGTCACAGATACGCAGTATTTT	CAWSRPGGVTDTQYF
once	TRBV3-1	TRBD2	TRBJ2-1	TGTGCCAGCAGCCCTAGCGGGACCGCCGAGGAGCAGTTCTTC	CASSPSGTAEEQFF
NA	TRBV27	NA	TRBJ2-6	TGTGCCAGCAGTTCCCCGTTTAAGTACGGGGCCAACGTCCTGACTTTC	CASSSPFKYGANVLTF
NA	TRBV18	NA	TRBJ2-1	TGTGCCAGCTCACCTCCCGGCGGGACAGTTTCCTACAATGAGCAGTTCTTC	CASSPPGGTVSYNEQFF
NA	TRBV12-3/TRBV12-4	NA	TRBJ2-1	TGTGCCAGCAGTTTACCGGGACCCGGGTACAATGAGCAGTTCTTC	CASSLPGPGYNEQFF
once	TRBV7-2	NA	TRBJ2-1	TGTGCCAGCAGCTTAGCGTCACTTAGCTCCTACAATGAGCAGTTCTTC	CASSLASLSSYNEQFF
NA	TRBV12-3/TRBV12-4	TRBD2	TRBJ2-1	TGTGCCAGCAGTTTCGGGGGGTCGACCTACAATGAGCAGTTCTTC	CASSFGGSTYNEQFF
NA	TRBV12-3/TRBV12-4	NA	TRBJ2-6	TGTGCCAGCAGTCCAGACACCTACTCTGGGGCCAACGTCCTGACTTTC	CASSPDTYSGANVLTF
NA	TRBV29-1	TRBD1	TRBJ1-1	TGCAGCGTTGGGACAGGGGACACTGAAGCTTTCTTT	CSVGTGDTEAFF
once	TRBV5-4	NA	TRBJ2-7	TGTGCCAGCAGCCAAACGGTACAGGCCACCTACGAGCAGTACTTC	CASSQTVQATYEQYF
NA	TRBV2	NA	TRBJ1-1	TGTGCCAGCAGTGGGACCAGGGAAGCCTTAACGAACACTGAAGCTTTCTTT	CASSGTREALTNTEAFF
NA	TRBV28	TRBD1	TRBJ2-6	TGTGCCAGCAGCCCCGGACAGGGGGCCCCCTCTGGGGCCAACGTCCTGACTTTC	CASSPGQGAPSGANVLTF
once	TRBV4-2	NA	TRBJ2-7	TGTGCCAGCAGCCAAGCCCCGGGACCAACCTACGAGCAGTACTTC	CASSQAPGPTYEQYF
NA	TRBV20-1	NA	TRBJ2-3	TGCAGGGCGGGGAGCACAGATACGCAGTATTTT	CRAGSTDTQYF
NA	TRBV27	NA	TRBJ2-7	TGTGCCAGCAGTTTAACGCAGGGAAAGCAGTACTTC	CASSLTQGKQYF
NA	TRBV12-3/TRBV12-4	NA	TRBJ2-2	TGTGCCAGCAGTCCCATGGGTCTCACCGGGGAGCTGTTTTTT	CASSPMGLTGELFF
NA	TRBV9	NA	TRBJ2-1	TGTGCCAGCAGCGTAGGGGGGCGGGGATACAATGAGCAGTTCTTC	CASSVGGRGYNEQFF
NA	TRBV12-3/TRBV12-4	NA	TRBJ1-6	TGTGCCAGCAGTTTCAGGGCAGAAGATTCACCCCTCCACTTT	CASSFRAEDSPLHF
once	TRBV18	NA	TRBJ1-5	TGTGCCAGCTCACCAGACAGACACCCCGAGGGGCCCCAGCATTTT	CASSPDRHPEGPQHF
few	TRBV20-1	NA	TRBJ1-2	TGCAGTGCTCCCCCTCGGGGAACTGGCTACACCTTC	CSAPPRGTGYTF
NA	TRBV3-1	NA	TRBJ1-3	TGTGCCAGCAGCCAAGCGGGAGGGGGGTCCGGAAACACCATATATTTT	CASSQAGGGSGNTIYF
NA	TRBV15	NA	TRBJ2-6	TGTGCCACCAGCAGAGGCTCTGGGGCCAACGTCCTGACTTTC	CATSRGSGANVLTF
NA	TRBV2	NA	TRBJ1-1	TGTGCCAGCAGCAAACAGGGTAGGGCTGAAGCTTTCTTT	CASSKQGRAEAFF
NA	TRBV7-8	TRBD1	TRBJ1-6	TGTGCCAGCAGCTTCGACAGGGCAGAAAATTCACCCCTCCACTTT	CASSFDRAENSPLHF
NA	TRBV5-1	NA	TRBJ2-3	TGCGCCAGCTTCCCAGGCGGGGCTAGCACAGATACGCAGTATTTT	CASFPGGASTDTQYF
NA	TRBV28	NA	TRBJ1-3	TGTGCCAGCAGTTCCGGGACTTCGGAAGGAAACACCATATATTTT	CASSSGTSEGNTIYF
NA	TRBV4-3	NA	TRBJ2-1	TGCGCCAGCAGCCAAGATCTTGGGCTCCGGAATGAGCAGTTCTTC	CASSQDLGLRNEQFF
NA	TRBV19	NA	TRBJ2-2	TGTGCCAGTAGTGACAGTGTGAACACCGGGGAGCTGTTTTTT	CASSDSVNTGELFF
NA	TRBV20-1	NA	TRBJ2-1	TGCAGTGCTAGAGCCAGGAGACGGAGCAATGAGCAGTTCTTC	CSARARRRSNEQFF
NA	TRBV9	TRBD1	TRBJ2-2	TGTGCCAGCAGCGTAGATCCGGGGGACAGGGGGTACACCGGGGAGCTGTTTTTT	CASSVDPGDRGYTGELFF
NA	TRBV15	TRBD1	TRBJ2-1	TGTGCCACCAGCGGCCATCGACAGGGGGCCGACAATGAGCAGTTCTTC	CATSGHRQGADNEQFF
once	TRBV6-5	TRBD1	TRBJ1-3	TGTGCCAGCAGTTACAGCAGGGGGGTAGCCGGAAACACCATATATTTT	CASSYSRGVAGNTIYF
NA	TRBV20-1	NA	TRBJ2-5	TGCAGTGCTACCATCCCGGGGGCCCCAGAGACCCAGTACTTC	CSATIPGAPETQYF
once	TRBV19	TRBD1	TRBJ2-6	TGTGCCAGTAGTCCAAGACAGGGGGACGGGGCCAACGTCCTGACTTTC	CASSPRQGDGANVLTF
NA	TRBV4-1	NA	TRBJ2-4	TGCGCCAGCAGCCCCGTAGGGGAAGCCAAAAACATTCAGTACTTC	CASSPVGEAKNIQYF
NA	TRBV29-1	NA	TRBJ1-4	TGCAGCGCCGCCGGCCGAATGACTAATGAAAAACTGTTTTTT	CSAAGRMTNEKLFF
NA	TRBV30	NA	TRBJ1-5	TGTGCCTGGAGTGCGGGACTATGGAATCAGCCCCAGCATTTT	CAWSAGLWNQPQHF
NA	TRBV3-1	TRBD1	TRBJ1-4	TGTGCCAGCGCACTTAGACAGGGTGGTGAAAAACTGTTTTTT	CASALRQGGEKLFF
NA	TRBV3-1	NA	TRBJ2-3	TGTGCCAGCAGCCTGTTACCCGATATCACAGATACGCAGTATTTT	CASSLLPDITDTQYF
NA	TRBV13	NA	TRBJ2-1	TGTGCCAGCAGCTTAAGGACGGGGCCTCGGGGAGAGCAGTTCTTC	CASSLRTGPRGEQFF